This T cell receptor beta chain was identified in a study of blood T cells in healthy people across ages. Alongside a J-beta primer mix, a sample-barcoded 5' primer served in a second PCR lasting roughly 6 to 11 cycles. TCRdb reprocessed the 5' RACE reads via MiXCR and lists one record per CDR3 protein. The table has more than 700,000 distinct CDR3 sequences, less than 60% seen once. The CDR3 runs 16 residues. Germline CDR1 reads SGDLS; CDR2 reads YYNGEE. With 0 bases clipped from V and 8 bases from J, the junction kept 8 bases outside the gene matches. The sequencing input was blood. The source is an elderly man in good health. This chain links TRBV9 with TRBJ2-1; 10 nucleotides match TRBD2. The CDR3 bases are TGTGCCAGCAGCGTAGTCGCTAGCGGGAGAAAGGATGAGCAGTTCTTC. Translated, it gives CASSVVASGRKDEQFF. Full variable domain (outside the CDR3, taken from reference TRBV9 and TRBJ2-1): DSGVTQTPKHLITATGQRVTLRCSPRSGDLSVYWYQQSLDQGLQFLIQYYNGEERAKGNILERFSAQQFPDLHSELNLSSLELGDSALYFCASSVVASGRKDEQFFGPGTRLTVL.